The TCR beta chain under discussion was sequenced for a study of blood T cell repertoires in COVID-19. As for the study in general: The United States, Italy and Spain were the sources of the acute and convalescent COVID-19 samples.

The table lists this clone with a few counts. The repertoire was sequenced with immunoSEQ multiplex PCR; TCRdb's copy has only in-frame clones and lacks some. The sample consists of around 100,000 clones, 85% of them appearing once. Deletions cut 7 bases from V and 2 bases from J, with 18 bases between. The CDR3 is 15 amino acids. In germline, CDR1 is SGHRS, CDR2 YFSETQ. Material: peripheral blood. The V call is TRBV5-1, the J call TRBJ2-5, with D possibly matching TRBD2 (6 bases). This receptor was identified in a human donor in a cohort sampled during active COVID-19. The chain's CDR3 is CASSSWEEDQETQYF. The CDR3 nucleotides read TGCGCCAGCTCATCGTGGGAGGAAGATCAAGAGACCCAGTACTTC.